This is a list of T cell receptor beta chains from one sample in a study of CD8 T cells in ankylosing spondylitis. TCRdb independently ran MiXCR on the 5' RACE reads; one entry per CDR3 protein. Of some 130,000 distinct CDR3 sequences in the sample, about 13% were seen once. The sample comprised blood, either unsorted or a sorted T cell fraction (not recorded which). Receptor source: a female donor with ankylosing spondylitis or in good health (not recorded which). Each CDR3 is given with its conserved first and last residue. The order of the fields is J gene, CDR3 length, clone size, V gene, D gene, CDR3 protein, CDR3 DNA. The D gene is left open where the match is weak. The listing skips clone size in some rows; elsewhere it reads once, few, many or a size class.

>TRBJ2-2|13|many|TRBV29-1|-
CSAISLATGELFF
TGCAGCGCGATAAGTTTAGCCACCGGGGAGCTGTTTTTT
>TRBJ2-1|15|few|TRBV7-2|TRBD2
CASSPRIAGDNEQFF
TGTGCCAGCAGCCCGAGGATAGCGGGGGACAATGAGCAGTTCTTC
>TRBJ2-5|13|once|TRBV27|-
CASIRTAGGTQYF
TGTGCCAGCATTCGGACAGCCGGGGGGACCCAGTACTTC
>TRBJ1-1|14|many|TRBV21-1|-
CASSTVIRRTEAFF
TGTGCCAGCAGCACTGTGATACGGCGGACTGAAGCTTTCTTT
>TRBJ2-7|14|few|TRBV11-2|TRBD1
CASLRQGFEHEQYF
TGTGCCAGCTTGAGACAGGGATTTGAGCACGAGCAGTACTTC
>TRBJ1-2|12|many|TRBV30|-
CAAVRGTDGYTF
TGTGCCGCCGTGAGGGGGACTGATGGCTACACCTTC
>TRBJ2-7|14|-|TRBV5-1|TRBD1
CASSQNRGSYEQYF
TGCGCCAGCAGCCAAAACAGGGGGTCATACGAGCAGTACTTC
>TRBJ1-2|15|few|TRBV27|TRBD1
CASSLSHRGNYGYTF
TGTGCCAGCAGTTTATCGCACAGGGGAAACTATGGCTACACCTTC
>TRBJ1-1|15|-|TRBV5-1|-
CASSLDRTGNTEAFF
TGCGCCAGCAGCTTGGATCGGACGGGGAACACTGAAGCTTTCTTT
>TRBJ2-5|14|many|TRBV5-1|TRBD2
CASSLGLAKETQYF
TGCGCCAGCAGCTTGGGACTAGCGAAAGAGACCCAGTACTTC
>TRBJ2-5|11|many|TRBV12-3/TRBV12-4|-
CASPGGETQYF
TGTGCCAGCCCCGGGGGTGAGACCCAGTACTTC
>TRBJ1-5|14|few|TRBV5-5|-
CASSRGSGNQPQHF
TGTGCCAGCAGCCGTGGGTCCGGGAATCAGCCCCAGCATTTT
>TRBJ2-2|15|many|TRBV5-1|TRBD1
CASSTRQGGTGELFF
TGCGCCAGCAGCACCAGACAGGGTGGGACCGGGGAGCTGTTTTTT